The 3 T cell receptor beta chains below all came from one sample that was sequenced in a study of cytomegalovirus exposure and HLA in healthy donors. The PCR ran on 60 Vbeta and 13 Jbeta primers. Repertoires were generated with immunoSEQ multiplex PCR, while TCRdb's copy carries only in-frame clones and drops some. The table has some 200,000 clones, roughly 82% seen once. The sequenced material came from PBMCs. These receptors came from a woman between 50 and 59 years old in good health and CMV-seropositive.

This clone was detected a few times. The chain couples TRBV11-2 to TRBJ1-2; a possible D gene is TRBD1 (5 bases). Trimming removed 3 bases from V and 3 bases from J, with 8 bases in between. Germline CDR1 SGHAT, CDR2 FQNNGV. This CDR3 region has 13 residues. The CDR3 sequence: CASSFDSYYGYTF. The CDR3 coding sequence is TGTGCCAGCAGCTTCGACAGCTACTATGGCTACACCTTC.

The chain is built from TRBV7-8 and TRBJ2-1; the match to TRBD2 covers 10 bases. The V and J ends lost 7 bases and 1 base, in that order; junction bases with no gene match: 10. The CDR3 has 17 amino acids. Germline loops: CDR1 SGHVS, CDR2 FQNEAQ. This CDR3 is CASTPSPSGGSYNEQFF. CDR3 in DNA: TGTGCCAGCACACCCTCCCCTAGCGGGGGTTCCTACAATGAGCAGTTCTTC. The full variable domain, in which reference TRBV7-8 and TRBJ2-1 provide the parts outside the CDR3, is GAGVSQSPRYKVAKRGQDVALRCDPISGHVSLFWYQQALGQGPEFLTYFQNEAQLDKSGLPSDRFFAERPEGSVSTLKIQRTQQEDSAVYLCASTPSPSGGSYNEQFFGPGTRLTVL.

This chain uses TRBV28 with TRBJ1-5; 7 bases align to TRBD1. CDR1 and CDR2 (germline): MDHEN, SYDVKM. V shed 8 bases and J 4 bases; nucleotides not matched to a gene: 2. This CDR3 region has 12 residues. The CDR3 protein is CASRQGNQPQHF. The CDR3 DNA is TGTGCCAGCCGACAGGGAAATCAGCCCCAGCATTTT.